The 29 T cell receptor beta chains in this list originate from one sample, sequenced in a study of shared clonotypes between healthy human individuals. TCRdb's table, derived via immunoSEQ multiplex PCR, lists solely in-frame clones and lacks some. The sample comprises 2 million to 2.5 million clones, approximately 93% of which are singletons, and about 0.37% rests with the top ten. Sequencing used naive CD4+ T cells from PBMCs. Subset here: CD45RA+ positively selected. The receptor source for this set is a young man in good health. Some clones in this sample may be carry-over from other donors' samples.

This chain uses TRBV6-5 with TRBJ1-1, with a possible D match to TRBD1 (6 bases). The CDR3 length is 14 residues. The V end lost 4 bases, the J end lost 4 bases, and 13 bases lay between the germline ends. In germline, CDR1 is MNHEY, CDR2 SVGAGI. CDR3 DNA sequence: TGTGCCAGCAGTTTGGGGGCGAGCAGCACTGAAGCTTTCTTT. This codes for CASSLGASSTEAFF.

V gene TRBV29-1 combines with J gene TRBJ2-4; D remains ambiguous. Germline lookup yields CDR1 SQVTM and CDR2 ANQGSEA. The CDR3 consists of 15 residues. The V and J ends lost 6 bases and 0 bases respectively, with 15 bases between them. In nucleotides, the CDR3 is TGCAGCGTCTCCGTGGGCTACCTAGCCAAAAACATTCAGTACTTC. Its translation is CSVSVGYLAKNIQYF.

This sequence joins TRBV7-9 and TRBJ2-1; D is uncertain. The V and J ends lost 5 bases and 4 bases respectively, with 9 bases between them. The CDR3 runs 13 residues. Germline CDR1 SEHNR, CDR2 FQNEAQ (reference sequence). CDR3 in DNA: TGTGCCAGCAGCCCCGACACATACAATGAGCAGTTCTTC. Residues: CASSPDTYNEQFF.

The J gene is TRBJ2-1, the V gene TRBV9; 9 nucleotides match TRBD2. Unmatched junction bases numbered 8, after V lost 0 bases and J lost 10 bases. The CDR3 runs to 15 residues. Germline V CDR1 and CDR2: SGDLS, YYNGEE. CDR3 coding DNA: TGTGCCAGCAGCGTAGGAGTAGCGGGAGTTTACGAGCAGTTCTTC. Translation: CASSVGVAGVYEQFF.

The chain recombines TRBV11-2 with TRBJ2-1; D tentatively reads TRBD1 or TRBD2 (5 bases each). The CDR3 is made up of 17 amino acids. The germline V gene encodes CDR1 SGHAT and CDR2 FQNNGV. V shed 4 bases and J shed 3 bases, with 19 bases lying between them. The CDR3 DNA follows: TGTGCCAGCAGCTCCCTAAGCGCGAAGGGACGCTACAATGAGCAGTTCTTC. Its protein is CASSSLSAKGRYNEQFF.

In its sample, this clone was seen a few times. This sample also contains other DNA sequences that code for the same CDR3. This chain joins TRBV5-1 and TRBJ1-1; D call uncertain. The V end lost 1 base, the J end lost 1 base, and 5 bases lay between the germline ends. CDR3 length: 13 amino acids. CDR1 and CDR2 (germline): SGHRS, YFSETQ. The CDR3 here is CASSLPENTEAFF. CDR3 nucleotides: TGCGCCAGCAGCTTGCCAGAGAACACTGAAGCTTTCTTT.

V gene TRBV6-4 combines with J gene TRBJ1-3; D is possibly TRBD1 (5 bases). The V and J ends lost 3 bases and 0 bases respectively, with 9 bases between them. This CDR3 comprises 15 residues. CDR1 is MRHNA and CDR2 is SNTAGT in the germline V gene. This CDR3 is CASSDEGFSGNTIYF. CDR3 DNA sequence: TGTGCCAGCAGTGATGAGGGGTTCTCTGGAAACACCATATATTTT.

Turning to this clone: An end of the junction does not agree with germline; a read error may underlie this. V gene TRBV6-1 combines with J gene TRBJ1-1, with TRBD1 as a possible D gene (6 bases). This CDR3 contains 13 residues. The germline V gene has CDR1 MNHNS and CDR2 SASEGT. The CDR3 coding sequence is TGTGGCAGCTTCCCGAGACAGGACACTGAAGCTTTCTTT. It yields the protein CGSFPRQDTEAFF.

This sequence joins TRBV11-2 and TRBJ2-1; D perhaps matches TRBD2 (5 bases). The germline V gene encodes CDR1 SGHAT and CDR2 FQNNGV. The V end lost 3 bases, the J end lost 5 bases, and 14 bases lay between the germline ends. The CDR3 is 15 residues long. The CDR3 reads CASSFDYLQNNEQFF. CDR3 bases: TGTGCCAGCAGCTTTGACTACCTCCAAAACAATGAGCAGTTCTTC.

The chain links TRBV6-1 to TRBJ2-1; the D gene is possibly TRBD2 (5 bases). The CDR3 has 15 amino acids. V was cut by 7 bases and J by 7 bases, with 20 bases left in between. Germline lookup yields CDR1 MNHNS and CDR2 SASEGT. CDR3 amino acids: CASNQADGIGNEQFF. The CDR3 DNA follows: TGTGCCAGCAATCAAGCGGACGGGATTGGGAATGAGCAGTTCTTC.

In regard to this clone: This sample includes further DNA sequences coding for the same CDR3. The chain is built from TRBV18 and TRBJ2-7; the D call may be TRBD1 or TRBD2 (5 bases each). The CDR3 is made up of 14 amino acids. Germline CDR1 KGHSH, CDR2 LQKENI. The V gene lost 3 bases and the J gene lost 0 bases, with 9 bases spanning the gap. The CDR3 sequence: CASSPGTSSYEQYF. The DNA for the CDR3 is TGTGCCAGCTCACCCGGGACCAGCTCCTACGAGCAGTACTTC. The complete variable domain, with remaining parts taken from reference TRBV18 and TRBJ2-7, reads NAGVMQNPRHLVRRRGQEARLRCSPMKGHSHVYWYRQLPEEGLKFMVYLQKENIIDESGMPKERFSAEFPKEGPSILRIQQVVRGDSAAYFCASSPGTSSYEQYFGPGTRLTVT.

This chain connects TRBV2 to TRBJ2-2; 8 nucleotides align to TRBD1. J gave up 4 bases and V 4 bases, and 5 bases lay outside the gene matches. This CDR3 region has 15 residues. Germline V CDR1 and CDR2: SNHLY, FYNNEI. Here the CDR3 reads CASSARDRTTGELFF. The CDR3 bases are TGTGCCAGCAGTGCCCGGGACAGGACCACCGGGGAGCTGTTTTTT. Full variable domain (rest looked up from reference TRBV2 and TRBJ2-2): EPEVTQTPSHQVTQMGQEVILRCVPISNHLYFYWYRQILGQKVEFLVSFYNNEISEKSEIFDDQFSVERPDGSNFTLKIRSTKLEDSAMYFCASSARDRTTGELFFGEGSRLTVL.

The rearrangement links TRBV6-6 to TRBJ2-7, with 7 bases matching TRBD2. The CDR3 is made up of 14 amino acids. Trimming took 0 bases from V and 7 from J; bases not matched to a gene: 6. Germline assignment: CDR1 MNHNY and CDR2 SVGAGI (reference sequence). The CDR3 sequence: CASSYSGTTGEQYF. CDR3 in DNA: TGTGCCAGCAGTTACTCTGGGACTACGGGGGAGCAGTACTTC.

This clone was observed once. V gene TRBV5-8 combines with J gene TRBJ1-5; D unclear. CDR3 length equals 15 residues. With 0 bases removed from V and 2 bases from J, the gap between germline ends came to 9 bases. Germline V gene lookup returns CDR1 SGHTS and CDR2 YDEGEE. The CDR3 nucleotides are TGTGCCAGCAGCTTGGGGGTACATGGCAATCAGCCCCAGCATTTT. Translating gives CASSLGVHGNQPQHF. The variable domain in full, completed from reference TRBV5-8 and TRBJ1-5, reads EAGVTQSPTHLIKTRGQQATLRCSPISGHTSVYWYQQALGLGLQFLLWYDEGEERNRGNFPPRFSGRQFPNYSSELNVNALELEDSALYLCASSLGVHGNQPQHFGDGTRLSIL.

This chain's CDR3 is CSVVVYSAPQAPQYF. CDR3 nucleotide sequence: TGCAGCGTTGTTGTTTACAGTGCCCCCCAAGCTCCCCAGTACTTC. V gene TRBV29-1 combines with J gene TRBJ2-5; D unresolved. The CDR3 loop spans 15 amino acids. Germline values: CDR1 SQVTM, CDR2 ANQGSEA. Trimming took off 4 bases at V and 9 bases at J, with 24 bases between the two ends.

The CDR3: CASNRFDSIMGYEQYF. In DNA, the CDR3 is TGTGCCAGCAACCGTTTCGACTCAATCATGGGCTACGAGCAGTACTTC. The V and J genes are TRBV2 and TRBJ2-7; D is undetermined. The CDR3 is 16 amino acids. The V gene lost 7 bases and the J gene lost 3 bases, with 22 bases spanning the gap. Germline V gene sequence: CDR1 SNHLY, CDR2 FYNNEI.

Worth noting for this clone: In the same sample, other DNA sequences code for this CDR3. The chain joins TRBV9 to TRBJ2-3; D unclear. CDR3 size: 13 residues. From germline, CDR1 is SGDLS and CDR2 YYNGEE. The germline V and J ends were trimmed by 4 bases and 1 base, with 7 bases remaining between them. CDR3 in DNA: TGTGCCAGCAGCAGGACGGGCACAGATACGCAGTATTTT. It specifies CASSRTGTDTQYF.

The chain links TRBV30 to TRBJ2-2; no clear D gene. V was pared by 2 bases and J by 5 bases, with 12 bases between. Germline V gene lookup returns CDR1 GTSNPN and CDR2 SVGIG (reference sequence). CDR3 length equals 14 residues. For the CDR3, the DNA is TGTGCCTGGAGTAGACTCCTGGAAACCGGGGAGCTGTTTTTT. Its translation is CAWSRLLETGELFF.

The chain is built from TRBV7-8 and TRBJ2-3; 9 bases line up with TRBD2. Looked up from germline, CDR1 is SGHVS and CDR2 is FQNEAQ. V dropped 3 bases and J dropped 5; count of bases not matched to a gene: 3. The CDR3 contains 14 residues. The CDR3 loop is CASSFILAGDTQYF. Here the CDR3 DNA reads TGTGCCAGCAGCTTTATACTAGCGGGAGATACGCAGTATTTT.

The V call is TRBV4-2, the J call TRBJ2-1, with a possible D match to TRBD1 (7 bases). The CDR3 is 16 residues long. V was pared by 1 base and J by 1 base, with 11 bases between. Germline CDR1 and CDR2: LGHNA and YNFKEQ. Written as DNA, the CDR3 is TGTGCCAGCAGCCAAGGGCAGGGGGGTTCCTACAATGAGCAGTTCTTC. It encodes CASSQGQGGSYNEQFF.

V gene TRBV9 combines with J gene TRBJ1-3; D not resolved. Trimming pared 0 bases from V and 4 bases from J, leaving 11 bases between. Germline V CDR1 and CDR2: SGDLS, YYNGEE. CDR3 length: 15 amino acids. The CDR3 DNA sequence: TGTGCCAGCAGCGTAGAAGGAGGGTTCGGAAACACCATATATTTT. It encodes CASSVEGGFGNTIYF.

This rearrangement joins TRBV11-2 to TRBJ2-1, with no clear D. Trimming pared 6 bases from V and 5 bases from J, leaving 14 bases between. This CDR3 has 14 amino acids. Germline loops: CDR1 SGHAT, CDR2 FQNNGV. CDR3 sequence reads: CASSFGSGNNEQFF. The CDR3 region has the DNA TGTGCCAGCAGTTTCGGGTCAGGAAACAATGAGCAGTTCTTC. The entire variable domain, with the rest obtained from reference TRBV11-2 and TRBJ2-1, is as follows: EAGVAQSPRYKIIEKRQSVAFWCNPISGHATLYWYQQILGQGPKLLIQFQNNGVVDDSQLPKDRFSAERLKGVDSTLKIQPAKLEDSAVYLCASSFGSGNNEQFFGPGTRLTVL.

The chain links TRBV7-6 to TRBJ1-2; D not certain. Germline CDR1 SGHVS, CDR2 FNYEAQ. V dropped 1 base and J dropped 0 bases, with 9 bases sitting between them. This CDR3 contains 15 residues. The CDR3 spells CASSLGNSANYGYTF. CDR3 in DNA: TGTGCCAGCAGCTTAGGCAACAGCGCTAACTATGGCTACACCTTC.

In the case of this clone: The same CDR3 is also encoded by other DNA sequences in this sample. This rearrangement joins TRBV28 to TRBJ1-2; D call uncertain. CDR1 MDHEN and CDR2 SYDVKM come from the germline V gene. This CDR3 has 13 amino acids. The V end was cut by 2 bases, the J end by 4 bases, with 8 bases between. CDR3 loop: CASSLTGSYGYTF. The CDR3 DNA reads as TGTGCCAGCAGTTTAACTGGAAGCTATGGCTACACCTTC.

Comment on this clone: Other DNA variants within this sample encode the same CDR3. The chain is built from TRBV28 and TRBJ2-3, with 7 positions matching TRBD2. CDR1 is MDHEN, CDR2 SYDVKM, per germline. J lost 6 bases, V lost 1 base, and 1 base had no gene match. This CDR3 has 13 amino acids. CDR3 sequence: CASSLLGGDTQYF. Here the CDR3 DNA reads TGTGCCAGCAGTTTATTGGGGGGGGATACGCAGTATTTT.

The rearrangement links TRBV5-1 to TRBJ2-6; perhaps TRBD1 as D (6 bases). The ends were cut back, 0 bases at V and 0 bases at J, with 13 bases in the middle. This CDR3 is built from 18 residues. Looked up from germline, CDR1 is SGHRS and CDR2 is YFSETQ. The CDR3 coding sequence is TGCGCCAGCAGCTTGGCCTCTACAGGGAGCTCTGGGGCCAACGTCCTGACTTTC. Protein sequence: CASSLASTGSSGANVLTF.

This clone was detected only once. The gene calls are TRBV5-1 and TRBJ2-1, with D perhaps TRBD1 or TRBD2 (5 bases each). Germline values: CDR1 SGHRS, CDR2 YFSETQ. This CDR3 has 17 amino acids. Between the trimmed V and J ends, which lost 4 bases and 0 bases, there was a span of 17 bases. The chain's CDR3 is CASSLLYRGSSYNEQFF. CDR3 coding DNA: TGCGCCAGCAGCCTGTTGTACCGGGGCAGCTCCTACAATGAGCAGTTCTTC.

In nucleotides, the CDR3 is TGTGCCAGCAGCCACCGGGACAGTAGCTCCTACGAGCAGTACTTC. Amino acids: CASSHRDSSSYEQYF. The rearrangement uses TRBV7-9 and TRBJ2-7; TRBD1 matches at 7 bases. CDR1 is SEHNR and CDR2 is FQNEAQ in the germline V gene (reference sequence). Germline trimming cut 5 bases from V and 0 bases from J; bases unmatched to any gene: 7. This CDR3 is built from 15 residues. The full variable domain, rest sourced from reference TRBV7-9 and TRBJ2-7, is DTGVSQNPRHKITKRGQNVTFRCDPISEHNRLYWYRQTLGQGPEFLTYFQNEAQLEKSRLLSDRFSAERPKGSFSTLEIQRTEQGDSAMYLCASSHRDSSSYEQYFGPGTRLTVT.

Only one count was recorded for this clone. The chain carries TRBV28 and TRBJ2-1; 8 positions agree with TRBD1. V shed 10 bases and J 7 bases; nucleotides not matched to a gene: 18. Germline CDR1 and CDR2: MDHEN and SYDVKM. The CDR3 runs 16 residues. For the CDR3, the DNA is TGTGCCACTACAGAGCCCGGGACAGGTATCGGTAATGAGCAGTTCTTC. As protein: CATTEPGTGIGNEQFF.